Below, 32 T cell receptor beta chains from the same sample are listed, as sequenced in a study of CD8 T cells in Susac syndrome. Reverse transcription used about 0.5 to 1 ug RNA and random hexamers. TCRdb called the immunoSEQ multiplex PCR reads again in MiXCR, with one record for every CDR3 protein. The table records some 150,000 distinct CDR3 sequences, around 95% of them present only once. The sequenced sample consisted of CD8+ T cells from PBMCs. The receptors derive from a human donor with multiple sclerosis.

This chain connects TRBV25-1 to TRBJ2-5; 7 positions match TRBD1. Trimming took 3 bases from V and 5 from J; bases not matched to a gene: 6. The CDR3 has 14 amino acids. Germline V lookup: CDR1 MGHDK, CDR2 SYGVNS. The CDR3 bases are TGTGCCAGCAGTGATACCACAGGGGTGGAGACCCAGTACTTC. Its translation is CASSDTTGVETQYF.

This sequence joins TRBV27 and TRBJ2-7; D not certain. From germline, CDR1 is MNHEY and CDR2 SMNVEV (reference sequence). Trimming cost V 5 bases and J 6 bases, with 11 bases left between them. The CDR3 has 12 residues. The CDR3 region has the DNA TGTGCCAGCAGTACCCGTCCGTCCGAGCAGTACTTC. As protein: CASSTRPSEQYF.

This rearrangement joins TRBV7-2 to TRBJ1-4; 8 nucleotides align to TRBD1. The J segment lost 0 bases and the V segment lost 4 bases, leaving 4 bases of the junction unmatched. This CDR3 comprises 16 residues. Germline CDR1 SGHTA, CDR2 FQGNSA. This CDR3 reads CASSYDRGATNEKLFF. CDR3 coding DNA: TGTGCCAGCAGCTATGACAGGGGAGCAACTAATGAAAAACTGTTTTTT.

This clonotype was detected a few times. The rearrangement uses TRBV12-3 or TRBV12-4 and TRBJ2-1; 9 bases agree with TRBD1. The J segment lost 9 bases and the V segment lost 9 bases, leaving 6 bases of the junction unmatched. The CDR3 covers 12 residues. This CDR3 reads CASRTGAGEQFF. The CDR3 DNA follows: TGTGCCAGTAGGACAGGGGCCGGTGAGCAGTTCTTC.

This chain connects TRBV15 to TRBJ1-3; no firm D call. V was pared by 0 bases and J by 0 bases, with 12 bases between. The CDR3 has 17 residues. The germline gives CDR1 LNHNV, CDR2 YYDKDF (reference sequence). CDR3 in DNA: TGTGCCACCAGCAGAGATCAGGTTCTACACTCTGGAAACACCATATATTTT. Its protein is CATSRDQVLHSGNTIYF.

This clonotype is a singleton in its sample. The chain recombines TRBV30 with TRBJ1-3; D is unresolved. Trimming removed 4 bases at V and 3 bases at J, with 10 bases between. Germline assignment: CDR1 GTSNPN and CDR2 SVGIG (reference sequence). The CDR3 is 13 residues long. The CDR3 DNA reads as TGTGCCTGGATAAGCGCTGGTGGAAACACCATATATTTT. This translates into CAWISAGGNTIYF.

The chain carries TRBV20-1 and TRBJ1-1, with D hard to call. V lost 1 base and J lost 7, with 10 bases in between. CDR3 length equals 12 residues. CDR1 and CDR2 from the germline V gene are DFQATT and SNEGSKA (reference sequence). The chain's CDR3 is CSARAGLLEAFF. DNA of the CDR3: TGCAGTGCTAGAGCGGGCCTTCTTGAAGCTTTCTTT.

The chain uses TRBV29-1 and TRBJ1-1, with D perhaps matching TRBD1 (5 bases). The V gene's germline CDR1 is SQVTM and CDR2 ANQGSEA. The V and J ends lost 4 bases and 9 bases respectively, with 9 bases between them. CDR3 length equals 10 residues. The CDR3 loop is CSVGEGQAFF. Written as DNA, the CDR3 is TGCAGCGTTGGAGAGGGGCAAGCTTTCTTT. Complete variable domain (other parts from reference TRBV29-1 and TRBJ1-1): SAVISQKPSRDICQRGTSLTIQCQVDSQVTMMFWYRQQPGQSLTLIATANQGSEATYESGFVIDKFPISRPNLTFSTLTVSNMSPEDSSIYLCSVGEGQAFFGQGTRLTVV.

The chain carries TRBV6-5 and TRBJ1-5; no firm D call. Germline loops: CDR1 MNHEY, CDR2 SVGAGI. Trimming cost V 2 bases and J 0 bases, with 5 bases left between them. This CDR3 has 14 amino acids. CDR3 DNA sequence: TGTGCCAGCAGTTACCGGGGTAGCAATCAGCCCCAGCATTTT. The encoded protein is CASSYRGSNQPQHF.

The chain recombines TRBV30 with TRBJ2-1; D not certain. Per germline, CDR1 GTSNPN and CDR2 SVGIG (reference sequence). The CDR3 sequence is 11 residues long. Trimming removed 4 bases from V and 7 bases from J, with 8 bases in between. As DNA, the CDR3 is TGTGCCTGGATTGAAGGGAATGAGCAGTTCTTC. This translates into CAWIEGNEQFF.

The CDR3 bases are TGTGCCAGCAGTTTAGGGGCAGCCACCGGGGAGCTGTTTTTT. Translated: CASSLGAATGELFF. This chain connects TRBV27 to TRBJ2-2, with a tentative D call TRBD1 (5 bases). The CDR3 totals 14 residues. V dropped 2 bases and J dropped 4 bases, with 8 bases sitting between them. Germline V gene lookup returns CDR1 MNHEY and CDR2 SMNVEV (reference sequence).

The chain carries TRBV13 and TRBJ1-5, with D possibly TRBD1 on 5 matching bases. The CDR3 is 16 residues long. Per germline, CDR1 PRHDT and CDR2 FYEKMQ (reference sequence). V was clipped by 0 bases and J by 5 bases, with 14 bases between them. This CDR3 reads CASSLGLGGEHQPQHF. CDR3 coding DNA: TGTGCCAGCAGCTTAGGCCTGGGGGGAGAGCATCAGCCCCAGCATTTT.

The DNA of the CDR3 is TGCAGTGCTAGAGATCCAGACCTGATCTACGAGCAGTACTTC. This codes for CSARDPDLIYEQYF. The chain uses TRBV20-1 and TRBJ2-7; D is uncertain. CDR1 is DFQATT and CDR2 is SNEGSKA in the germline V gene (reference sequence). The CDR3 contains 14 residues. V lost 0 bases and J lost 3, with 12 bases in between.

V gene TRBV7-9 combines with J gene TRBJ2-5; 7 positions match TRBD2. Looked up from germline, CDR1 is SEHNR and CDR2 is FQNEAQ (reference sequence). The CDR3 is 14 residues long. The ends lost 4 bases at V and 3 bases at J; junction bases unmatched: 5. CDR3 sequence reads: CASSSLGLEETQYF. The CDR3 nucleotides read TGTGCCAGCAGCTCGTTAGGACTAGAAGAGACCCAGTACTTC.

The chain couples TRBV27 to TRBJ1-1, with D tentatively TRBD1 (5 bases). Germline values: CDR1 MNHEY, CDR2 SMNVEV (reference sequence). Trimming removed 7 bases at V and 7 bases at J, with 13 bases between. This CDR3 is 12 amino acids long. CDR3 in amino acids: CASTPPGGEAFF. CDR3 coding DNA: TGTGCCAGCACCCCCCCGGGGGGTGAAGCTTTCTTT.

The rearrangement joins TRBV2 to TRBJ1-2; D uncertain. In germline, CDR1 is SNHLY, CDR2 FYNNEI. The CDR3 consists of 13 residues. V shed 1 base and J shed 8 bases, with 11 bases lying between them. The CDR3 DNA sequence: TGTGCCAGCAGTGAAGGGAACCCCGAAGGCTACACCTTC. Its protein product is CASSEGNPEGYTF.

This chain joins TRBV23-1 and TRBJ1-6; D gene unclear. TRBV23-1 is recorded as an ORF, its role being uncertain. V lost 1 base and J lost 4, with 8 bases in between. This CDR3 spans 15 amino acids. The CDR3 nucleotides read TGCGCCAGCAGTCAATGCCAGGCTTATAATTCACCCCTCCACTTT. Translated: CASSQCQAYNSPLHF.

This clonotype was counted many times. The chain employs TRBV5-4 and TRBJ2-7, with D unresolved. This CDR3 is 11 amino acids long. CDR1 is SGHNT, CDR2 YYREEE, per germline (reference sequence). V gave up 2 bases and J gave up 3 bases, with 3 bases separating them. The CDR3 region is CASSLGYEQYF. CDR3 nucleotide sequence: TGTGCCAGCAGCTTAGGCTACGAGCAGTACTTC.

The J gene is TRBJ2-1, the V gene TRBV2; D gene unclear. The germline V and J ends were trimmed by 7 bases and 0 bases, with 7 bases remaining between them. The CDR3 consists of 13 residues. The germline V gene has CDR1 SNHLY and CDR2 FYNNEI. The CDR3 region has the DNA TGTGCCAGCATAAAGAGCTCCTACAATGAGCAGTTCTTC. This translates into CASIKSSYNEQFF.

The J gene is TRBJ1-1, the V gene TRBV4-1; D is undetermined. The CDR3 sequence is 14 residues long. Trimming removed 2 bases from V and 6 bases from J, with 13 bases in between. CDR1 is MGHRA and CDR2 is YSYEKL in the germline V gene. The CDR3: CASSQFAIRPEAFF. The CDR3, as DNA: TGCGCCAGCAGCCAATTCGCCATCCGACCTGAAGCTTTCTTT.

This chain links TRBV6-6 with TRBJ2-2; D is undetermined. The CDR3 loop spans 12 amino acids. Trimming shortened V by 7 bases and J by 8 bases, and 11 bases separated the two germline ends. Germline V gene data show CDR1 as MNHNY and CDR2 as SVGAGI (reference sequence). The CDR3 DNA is TGTGCCAGCACTTTACCTAAAGGGGAGCTGTTTTTT. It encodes CASTLPKGELFF.

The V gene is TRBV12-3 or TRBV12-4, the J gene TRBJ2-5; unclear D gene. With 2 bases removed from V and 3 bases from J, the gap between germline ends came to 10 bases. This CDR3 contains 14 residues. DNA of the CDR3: TGTGCCAGCAGTTTACTTCTAGGAAAAGAGACCCAGTACTTC. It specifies CASSLLLGKETQYF.

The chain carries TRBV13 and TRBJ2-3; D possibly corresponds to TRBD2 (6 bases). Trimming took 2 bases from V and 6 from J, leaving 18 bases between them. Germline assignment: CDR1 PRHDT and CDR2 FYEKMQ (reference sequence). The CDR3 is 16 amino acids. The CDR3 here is CASSLQLALGVDTQYF. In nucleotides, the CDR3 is TGTGCCAGCAGCTTACAACTAGCCTTAGGGGTCGATACGCAGTATTTT.

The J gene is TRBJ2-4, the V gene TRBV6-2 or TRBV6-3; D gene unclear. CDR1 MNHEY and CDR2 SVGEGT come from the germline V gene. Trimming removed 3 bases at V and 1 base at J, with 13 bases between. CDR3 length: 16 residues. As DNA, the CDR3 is TGTGCCAGCAGTTATGGGCGGACGGAGGCCAAAAACATTCAGTACTTC. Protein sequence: CASSYGRTEAKNIQYF.

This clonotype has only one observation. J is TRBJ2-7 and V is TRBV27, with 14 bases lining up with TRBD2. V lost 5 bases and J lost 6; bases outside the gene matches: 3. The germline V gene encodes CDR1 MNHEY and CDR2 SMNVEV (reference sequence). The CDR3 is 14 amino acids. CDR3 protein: CASSPTSGGAEQYV. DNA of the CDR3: TGTGCCAGCAGTCCGACTAGCGGGGGGGCCGAGCAGTACGTC.

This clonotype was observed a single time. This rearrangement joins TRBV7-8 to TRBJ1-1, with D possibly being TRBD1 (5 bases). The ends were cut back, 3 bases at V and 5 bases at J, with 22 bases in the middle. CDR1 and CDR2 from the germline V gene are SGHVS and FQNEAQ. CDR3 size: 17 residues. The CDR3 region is CASSFSAGSVGDTEAFF. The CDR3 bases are TGTGCCAGCAGCTTCTCCGCAGGGAGTGTAGGGGATACTGAAGCTTTCTTT.

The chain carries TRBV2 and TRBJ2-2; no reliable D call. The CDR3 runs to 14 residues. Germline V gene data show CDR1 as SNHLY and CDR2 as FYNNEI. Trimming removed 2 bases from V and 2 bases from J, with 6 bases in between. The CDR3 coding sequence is TGTGCCAGCAGTGAACGGACCAACACCGGGGAGCTGTTTTTT. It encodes CASSERTNTGELFF.

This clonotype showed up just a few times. The CDR3: CASSLTGREQFF. The CDR3 DNA is TGTGCCAGCAGCTTGACGGGGCGTGAGCAGTTCTTC. The chain recombines TRBV7-3 with TRBJ2-1; D may match TRBD1 or TRBD2 (5 bases each). CDR3 size: 12 residues. Deletions cut 3 bases from V and 9 bases from J, with 9 bases between. Germline lookup yields CDR1 SGHTA and CDR2 FQGTGA.

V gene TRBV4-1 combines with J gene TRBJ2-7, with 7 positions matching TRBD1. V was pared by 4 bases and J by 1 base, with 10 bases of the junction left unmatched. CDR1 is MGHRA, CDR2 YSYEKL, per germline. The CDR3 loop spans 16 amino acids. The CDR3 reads CASSPTGFVTSYEQYF. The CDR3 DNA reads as TGCGCCAGCAGCCCGACAGGGTTCGTGACTTCCTACGAGCAGTACTTC.

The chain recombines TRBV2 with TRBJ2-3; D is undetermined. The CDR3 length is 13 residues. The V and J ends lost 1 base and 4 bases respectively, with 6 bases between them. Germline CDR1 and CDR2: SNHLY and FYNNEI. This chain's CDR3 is CASSEGLPDTQYF. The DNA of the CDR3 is TGTGCCAGCAGTGAAGGCCTTCCAGATACGCAGTATTTT. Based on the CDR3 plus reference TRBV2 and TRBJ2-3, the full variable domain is EPEVTQTPSHQVTQMGQEVILRCVPISNHLYFYWYRQILGQKVEFLVSFYNNEISEKSEIFDDQFSVERPDGSNFTLKIRSTKLEDSAMYFCASSEGLPDTQYFGPGTRLTVL.

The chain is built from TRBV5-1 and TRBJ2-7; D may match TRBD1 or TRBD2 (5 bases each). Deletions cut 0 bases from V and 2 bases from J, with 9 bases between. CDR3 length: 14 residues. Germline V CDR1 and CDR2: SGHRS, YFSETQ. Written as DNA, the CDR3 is TGCGCCAGCAGCTTGGGTTGGGGACCCTACGAGCAGTACGTC. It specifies CASSLGWGPYEQYV.

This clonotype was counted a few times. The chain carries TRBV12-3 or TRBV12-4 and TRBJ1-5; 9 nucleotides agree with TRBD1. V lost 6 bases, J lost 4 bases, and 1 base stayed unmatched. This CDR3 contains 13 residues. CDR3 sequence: CASSGTGNQPQHF. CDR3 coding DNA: TGTGCCAGCAGCGGGACAGGGAATCAGCCCCAGCATTTT.